Below are 13 T cell receptor beta chains sequenced from a single sample in a study of early T cells in non-severe SARS-CoV-2 infection. TCRdb independently ran MiXCR on the 5' RACE reads; one entry per CDR3 protein. The sample holds 99,000 or so distinct CDR3 sequences, roughly 15% seen once. Sample: whole blood. These receptors all come from an adult who was a healthcare worker with PCR-confirmed SARS-CoV-2 infection or an uninfected control (not recorded which).

The rearrangement joins TRBV10-3 to TRBJ1-5; D not certain. V lost 5 bases and J 3 bases, leaving 5 bases between the germline ends. The CDR3 runs to 12 residues. The germline V gene encodes CDR1 ENHRY and CDR2 SYGVKD. CDR3 nucleotide sequence: TGTGCCATCAGTCCAAACAATCAGCCCCAGCATTTT. Translated, it gives CAISPNNQPQHF.

This clonotype has a handful of counts. This chain's CDR3 is CASSFGQLELPQPQHF. The CDR3 DNA is TGTGCCAGCAGCTTTGGACAGTTGGAATTACCTCAGCCCCAGCATTTT. V and J are TRBV5-6 and TRBJ1-5; perhaps TRBD1 as D (6 bases). The V gene's germline CDR1 is SGHDT and CDR2 YYEEEE. The germline V and J ends were trimmed by 2 bases and 6 bases, with 18 bases remaining between them. The CDR3 sequence is 16 residues long.

The gene calls are TRBV12-3 or TRBV12-4 and TRBJ2-1, with unresolved D. Trimming pared 5 bases from V and 8 bases from J, leaving 10 bases between. The CDR3 extends over 12 amino acids. CDR3 region: CASSAPLDEQFF. The CDR3 DNA follows: TGTGCCAGCAGTGCCCCACTTGATGAGCAGTTCTTC.

This chain uses TRBV5-1 with TRBJ2-3; tentatively, D is TRBD2 (5 bases). The germline gives CDR1 SGHRS, CDR2 YFSETQ. The CDR3 is made up of 16 amino acids. V dropped 2 bases and J dropped 5 bases, with 18 bases sitting between them. The CDR3 DNA sequence: TGCGCCAGCAGCTTATCAGGAAGCGGCGCCCGAGATACGCAGTATTTT. Encoded protein: CASSLSGSGARDTQYF.

Only a few counts were recorded for this clonotype. V is TRBV3-1 and J is TRBJ2-7; no definite D call. The length of the CDR3 is 14 residues. The V end was cut by 3 bases, the J end by 3 bases, with 12 bases between. Germline CDR1 LGHDT, CDR2 YNNKEL (reference sequence). CDR3 sequence: CASSQEGPGYEQYF. DNA for the CDR3: TGTGCCAGCAGCCAGGAAGGGCCGGGCTACGAGCAGTACTTC.

In this sample, this clonotype turned up a few times. This rearrangement joins TRBV11-2 to TRBJ2-3, with 8 positions matching TRBD2. The CDR3 spans 14 residues. With 5 bases clipped from V and 5 bases from J, the junction kept 6 bases outside the gene matches. The germline V gene has CDR1 SGHAT and CDR2 FQNNGV. The CDR3 DNA sequence: TGTGCCAGCAGCCTTAGCGGGGTTGGAGATACGCAGTATTTT. It yields the protein CASSLSGVGDTQYF.

The chain links TRBV7-8 to TRBJ1-1; 10 bases agree with TRBD1. Germline V gene lookup returns CDR1 SGHVS and CDR2 FQNEAQ. This CDR3 has 16 amino acids. The V gene end was trimmed by 1 base and the J gene end by 4 bases; junction bases not matched to a gene: 6. CDR3 bases: TGTGCCAGCAGCTTAGACTTGGGACAGGGGCGCACTGAAGCTTTCTTT. Translation gives CASSLDLGQGRTEAFF.

The rearrangement joins TRBV27 to TRBJ1-1; 7 nucleotides align to TRBD1. The germline V gene has CDR1 MNHEY and CDR2 SMNVEV (reference sequence). Germline trimming cut 3 bases from V and 2 bases from J; bases unmatched to any gene: 12. The CDR3 covers 17 residues. CDR3 DNA: TGTGCCAGCAGTTTCCTGACAGGGCAAAGGGCTAACACTGAAGCTTTCTTT. It codes for CASSFLTGQRANTEAFF.

This clonotype has at least ten counts. The V call is TRBV29-1, the J call TRBJ1-1, with unresolved D. Germline V CDR1 and CDR2: SQVTM, ANQGSEA. V lost 7 bases and J lost 0, with 9 bases in between. The CDR3 extends over 12 amino acids. Here the CDR3 DNA reads TGCAGCGCTGGCGGGGTGAACACTGAAGCTTTCTTT. The encoded protein is CSAGGVNTEAFF.

The chain has TRBV29-1 and TRBJ1-2; D might be TRBD1 (6 bases). Trimming removed 6 bases from V and 4 bases from J, with 15 bases in between. Germline V gene sequence: CDR1 SQVTM, CDR2 ANQGSEA. The CDR3 loop spans 13 amino acids. In nucleotides, the CDR3 is TGCAGCGTCCCGGACAGTCCGTTCTATGGCTACACCTTC. Translation: CSVPDSPFYGYTF.

V and J are TRBV29-1 and TRBJ1-1; D gene unclear. Germline V gives CDR1 SQVTM, CDR2 ANQGSEA. Trimming removed 6 bases from V and 6 bases from J, with 11 bases in between. The CDR3 totals 11 residues. The CDR3 protein is CSVARRSEAFF. CDR3 coding DNA: TGCAGCGTAGCTCGCAGGTCTGAAGCTTTCTTT.

V usage is TRBV7-7 and J usage is TRBJ2-3, with D possibly matching TRBD1 (5 bases). The CDR3 extends over 14 amino acids. The V and J ends lost 5 bases and 1 base respectively, with 10 bases between them. Germline V lookup: CDR1 SSHAT, CDR2 FNYEAQ (reference sequence). The CDR3 DNA reads as TGTGCCAGCAGCCCAGGGTTAGGCACAGATACGCAGTATTTT. It specifies CASSPGLGTDTQYF. The full variable domain, rest sourced from reference TRBV7-7 and TRBJ2-3, is GAGVSQSPRYKVTKRGQDVTLRCDPISSHATLYWYQQALGQGPEFLTYFNYEAQPDKSGLPSDRFSAERPEGSISTLTIQRTEQRDSAMYRCASSPGLGTDTQYFGPGTRLTVL.

This clonotype was counted only a few times. This chain uses TRBV20-1 with TRBJ2-3; the match to TRBD2 covers 11 bases. CDR3 length equals 16 residues. CDR1 DFQATT and CDR2 SNEGSKA come from the germline V gene (reference sequence). Trimming at V came to 6 bases and at J to 6 bases, leaving 14 bases not matched to a gene. The CDR3 sequence is CSAEPKLAGALDTQYF. The CDR3 region has the DNA TGCAGTGCCGAGCCAAAACTAGCGGGGGCCCTTGATACGCAGTATTTT.